The 8 T cell receptor beta chains given below trace back to one sample, sequenced in a study of early stage breast cancer tumors. Using immunoSEQ multiplex PCR, the repertoire was profiled, and TCRdb retains in-frame clones only, with some absent. The repertoire holds about 72,000 clones, around four fifths seen once, with 3% to 4.5% in the top ten. Source material: blood. All receptors derive from a person aged 55 to 70 with breast cancer.

The chain recombines TRBV5-1 with TRBJ2-7; 8 bases are shared with TRBD1. The V and J ends lost 4 bases and 2 bases, in that order; junction bases with no gene match: 8. CDR3 length equals 15 residues. Germline V lookup: CDR1 SGHRS, CDR2 YFSETQ. The CDR3: CASSPRQGTTYEQYF. CDR3 bases: TGCGCCAGCAGCCCCAGACAGGGGACGACCTACGAGCAGTACTTC.

The V and J genes are TRBV6-6 and TRBJ2-1; 8 bases match TRBD1. In germline, CDR1 is MNHNY, CDR2 SVGAGI (reference sequence). The CDR3 loop spans 15 amino acids. Trimming at V came to 6 bases and at J to 2 bases, leaving 6 bases not matched to a gene. CDR3 DNA: TGTGCCAGCAGGGCGGGCAGGGGGCCCTACAATGAGCAGTTCTTC. Translation gives CASRAGRGPYNEQFF.

The chain is built from TRBV29-1 and TRBJ2-4, with D possibly matching TRBD1 (6 bases). This CDR3 spans 11 amino acids. V lost 6 bases and J 9 bases, leaving 12 bases between the germline ends. The germline V gene encodes CDR1 SQVTM and CDR2 ANQGSEA. The CDR3 loop is CSVVLGAIQYF. In DNA, the CDR3 is TGCAGCGTCGTCTTGGGGGCCATTCAGTACTTC.

This chain connects TRBV15 to TRBJ2-7, with TRBD2 as a possible D gene (5 bases). This CDR3 region has 16 residues. Germline CDR1 reads LNHNV; CDR2 reads YYDKDF (reference sequence). Trimming removed 4 bases from V and 2 bases from J, with 18 bases in between. CDR3 region: CATSKDRGQATYEQYF. The CDR3 DNA reads TGTGCCACCAGCAAAGACCGAGGGCAAGCCACCTACGAGCAGTACTTC.

V gene TRBV11-2 combines with J gene TRBJ2-1; D is unclear. CDR3 size: 12 residues. Trimming removed 6 bases from V and 6 bases from J, with 9 bases in between. Germline V lookup: CDR1 SGHAT, CDR2 FQNNGV. In DNA form, the CDR3 reads TGTGCCAGCAGTTACAGCCGCAATGAGCAGTTCTTC. Protein sequence: CASSYSRNEQFF. The whole variable domain, remainder taken from reference TRBV11-2 and TRBJ2-1, is EAGVAQSPRYKIIEKRQSVAFWCNPISGHATLYWYQQILGQGPKLLIQFQNNGVVDDSQLPKDRFSAERLKGVDSTLKIQPAKLEDSAVYLCASSYSRNEQFFGPGTRLTVL.

The V call is TRBV2, the J call TRBJ2-3; 15 bases map to TRBD2. CDR3 length: 18 amino acids. After removal of 7 bases from V and 0 bases from J, the junction contained 8 bases not matched to a gene. Germline values: CDR1 SNHLY, CDR2 FYNNEI. The CDR3 loop reads CASNFGTSGGISTDTQYF. DNA of the CDR3: TGTGCCAGCAATTTCGGGACTAGCGGGGGGATTAGCACAGATACGCAGTATTTT. Full variable domain (missing parts from reference TRBV2 and TRBJ2-3): EPEVTQTPSHQVTQMGQEVILRCVPISNHLYFYWYRQILGQKVEFLVSFYNNEISEKSEIFDDQFSVERPDGSNFTLKIRSTKLEDSAMYFCASNFGTSGGISTDTQYFGPGTRLTVL.

The rearrangement joins TRBV6-6 to TRBJ2-7; tentatively, D is TRBD2 (6 bases). Trimming stripped 5 bases from V and 4 bases from J, with 15 bases between. The CDR3 consists of 14 residues. CDR1 and CDR2 (germline): MNHNY, SVGAGI (reference sequence). The CDR3 nucleotides read TGTGCCAGCAGTCAACTAGGAGGGGATTACGAGCAGTACTTC. This translates into CASSQLGGDYEQYF.

This chain connects TRBV29-1 to TRBJ2-5; possibly TRBD2 for D (6 bases). Between the trimmed V and J ends, which lost 8 bases and 4 bases, there was a span of 23 bases. CDR1 SQVTM and CDR2 ANQGSEA come from the germline V gene. CDR3 length: 15 amino acids. CDR3 bases: TGCAGCCTTTCGGAGGGCCGTATTCTGGGAGAGACCCAGTACTTC. As protein: CSLSEGRILGETQYF.